These 8 T cell receptor beta chains were all obtained from the same sample, sequenced in a study of blood T cell repertoires in COVID-19. Profiling relied on immunoSEQ multiplex PCR, and the TCRdb table lists in-frame clones only, not all of them. The sample yields 240,000 or so clones, about 89% seen once. Sequencing used PBMCs or T cells enriched from blood (not recorded which). Receptor source: a man aged 35 to 55 who had recovered from COVID-19.

J is TRBJ2-1 and V is TRBV2, with a weak D call TRBD2 (6 bases). The CDR3 extends over 15 amino acids. CDR1 and CDR2 from the germline V gene are SNHLY and FYNNEI. Trimming stripped 3 bases from V and 2 bases from J, with 11 bases between. The CDR3 nucleotides are TGTGCCAGCAGTGATCGGGACTGGCCCTACAATGAGCAGTTCTTC. This codes for CASSDRDWPYNEQFF.

This clone was seen a handful of times. This chain connects TRBV7-3 to TRBJ1-6; D ambiguous. Looked up from germline, CDR1 is SGHTA and CDR2 is FQGTGA. With 1 base removed from V and 0 bases from J, the gap between germline ends came to 4 bases. The CDR3 totals 15 residues. The DNA for the CDR3 is TGTGCCAGCAGCTTAAGGAGCTCCTATAATTCACCCCTCCACTTT. This translates into CASSLRSSYNSPLHF. The full variable domain, its missing parts supplied by reference TRBV7-3 and TRBJ1-6, is GAGVSQTPSNKVTEKGKYVELRCDPISGHTALYWYRQSLGQGPEFLIYFQGTGAADDSGLPNDRFFAVRPEGSVSTLKIQRTERGDSAVYLCASSLRSSYNSPLHFGNGTRLTVT.

The chain joins TRBV7-3 to TRBJ2-2; TRBD2 aligns across 12 bases. Germline V gene data show CDR1 as SGHTA and CDR2 as FQGTGA. The CDR3 runs to 16 residues. The J segment lost 0 bases and the V segment lost 5 bases, leaving 1 base of the junction unmatched. This CDR3 reads CASSPSGGANTGELFF. DNA of the CDR3: TGTGCCAGCAGCCCTAGCGGGGGGGCGAACACCGGGGAGCTGTTTTTT. Filled out from reference TRBV7-3 and TRBJ2-2, the complete variable domain reads GAGVSQTPSNKVTEKGKYVELRCDPISGHTALYWYRQSLGQGPEFLIYFQGTGAADDSGLPNDRFFAVRPEGSVSTLKIQRTERGDSAVYLCASSPSGGANTGELFFGEGSRLTVL.

This chain connects TRBV25-1 to TRBJ2-2; TRBD1 agrees at 7 bases. Germline-derived CDR1 and CDR2 are MGHDK and SYGVNS. V gave up 1 base and J gave up 1 base; unmatched junction bases: 3. This CDR3 has 16 residues. CDR3 protein: CASSELGGGNTGELFF. The DNA for the CDR3 is TGTGCCAGCAGTGAATTAGGGGGCGGGAACACCGGGGAGCTGTTTTTT.

The V call is TRBV4-1, the J call TRBJ1-4; D is unclear. Per germline, CDR1 MGHRA and CDR2 YSYEKL. The germline V and J ends were trimmed by 0 bases and 8 bases, with 10 bases remaining between them. This CDR3 is 14 amino acids long. The chain's CDR3 is CASSQEEHGEKLFF. Here the CDR3 DNA reads TGCGCCAGCAGCCAAGAGGAGCATGGAGAAAAACTGTTTTTT.

The chain uses TRBV5-1 and TRBJ2-3; D gene uncertain. CDR3 length: 16 amino acids. V lost 0 bases and J 0 bases, leaving 11 bases between the germline ends. Germline V CDR1 and CDR2: SGHRS, YFSETQ. CDR3: CASSLAWPPSTDTQYF. CDR3 nucleotides: TGCGCCAGCAGCTTGGCATGGCCTCCTAGCACAGATACGCAGTATTTT.

The chain combines TRBV15 with TRBJ2-7; 7 bases line up with TRBD1. V was clipped by 0 bases and J by 1 base; unmatched bases: 6. The CDR3 covers 16 residues. Germline lookup yields CDR1 LNHNV and CDR2 YYDKDF (reference sequence). The CDR3: CATSRDSRDRSYEQYF. The DNA of the CDR3 is TGTGCCACCAGCAGAGATAGCCGGGACAGATCCTACGAGCAGTACTTC.

The DNA for the CDR3 is TGTGCCACCAGCGAACAGGGGAGCAATCAGCCCCAGCATTTT. This translates into CATSEQGSNQPQHF. This chain connects TRBV15 to TRBJ1-5; 7 bases are a match to TRBD1. Losses at the gene ends were 5 bases for V and 1 base for J; bases not matched to a gene: 2. CDR3 length equals 14 residues. CDR1 LNHNV and CDR2 YYDKDF come from the germline V gene (reference sequence).